Sequencing of this T cell receptor beta chain was carried out in a study of blood T cell repertoires in COVID-19. Study details: The United States, Italy and Spain provided the acute and convalescent COVID-19 samples. Nucleic acid was either cDNA or gDNA, and it came from T cells, B-cell-depleted T cells, or PBMCs.

Profiled with immunoSEQ multiplex PCR; TCRdb holds only in-frame clones, not every one. The sample has about 210,000 clones; roughly four fifths are singletons. Per germline, CDR1 LNHDA and CDR2 SQIVND (reference sequence). The CDR3 totals 13 residues. V was pared by 3 bases and J by 5 bases, with 4 bases of the junction left unmatched. The rearrangement links TRBV19 to TRBJ2-7, with 7 bases matching TRBD1. The sample comprised peripheral blood. The origin of this receptor is a middle-aged woman with acute or convalescent COVID-19. The CDR3 loop is CASSIRGLDEQYF. CDR3 DNA sequence: TGTGCCAGTAGTATTAGGGGGCTGGACGAGCAGTACTTC.